This T cell receptor (beta chain) was sequenced during a study of cytomegalovirus exposure and HLA in healthy donors. Note on this clone: Antigen specificity is unknown.

A multiplex PCR was run with 60 Vbeta primers and 13 Jbeta primers. Authors' methods: Unique TCR beta chains numbered around 80 million in a later analysis, with around 10 million shared. Sequenced by immunoSEQ multiplex PCR; TCRdb stores in-frame clones only, minus some. V and J calls and clone size are as listed in that table; D and trimming were resolved from the DNA. The data contain some 110,000 clones, about two thirds of them seen just once; the ten biggest clones take up about 0.8%. Germline CDR1 is MNHNS and CDR2 is SASEGT. Germline trimming cut 7 bases from V and 2 bases from J; bases unmatched to any gene: 5. The CDR3 is made up of 14 amino acids. The study, taken as a whole, reports: Cytomegalovirus status, reportedly, was diagnosed with high specificity and sensitivity by the classifier.

This clonotype originated in a boy under 18 in good health and CMV-seronegative. The sequenced sample was PBMCs. The chain couples TRBV6-1 to TRBJ2-1; 7 bases agree with TRBD2. CDR3 nucleotide sequence: TGTGCCAGCACCTCCGGGACTACCTACAATGAGCAGTTCTTC. It is translated as CASTSGTTYNEQFF.